A single sample gave rise to the 22 T cell receptor beta chains below, sequenced in a study of blood T cells in healthy people across ages. Using a J-beta primer mix together with a sample-barcoded 5' primer, a second PCR was run for about 6 to 12 cycles. TCRdb re-analysed the 5' RACE reads in MiXCR, keeping a single row per CDR3 protein. The table shows 1.5 million to 2 million distinct CDR3 sequences, with roughly 50% occurring only once. Sequences were obtained from blood. The receptor source for this set is a woman aged 40 to 50 in good health.

The chain joins TRBV7-2 to TRBJ2-3; 8 positions match TRBD1. Germline lookup yields CDR1 SGHTA and CDR2 FQGNSA. Trimming removed 3 bases from V and 3 bases from J; junction bases left unmatched: 5. The CDR3 spans 15 residues. The DNA for the CDR3 is TGTGCCAGCAGCTTCTGGGACAGGTTAACAGATACGCAGTATTTT. This translates into CASSFWDRLTDTQYF.

The sample holds one count of this clonotype. Written as DNA, the CDR3 is TGTGCCAGCAGCTTGGGGGGGGCGGTGGGAACTGAAGCTTTCTTT. It specifies CASSLGGAVGTEAFF. The chain has TRBV5-4 and TRBJ1-1, with a weak D call TRBD1 (6 bases). CDR1 is SGHNT, CDR2 YYREEE, per germline (reference sequence). This CDR3 contains 15 residues. With 0 bases removed from V and 5 bases from J, the gap between germline ends came to 14 bases.

The V gene is TRBV9, the J gene TRBJ1-1, with no clear D. The CDR3 has 13 residues. V dropped 2 bases and J dropped 6 bases, with 11 bases sitting between them. Per the germline V gene, CDR1 is SGDLS and CDR2 is YYNGEE. The CDR3 is CASSVTPGAEAFF. Written as DNA, the CDR3 is TGTGCCAGCAGCGTGACACCGGGCGCTGAAGCTTTCTTT.

In regard to this clonotype: A junction boundary mismatches the germline segment, possibly from a read error. V usage is TRBV7-2 and J usage is TRBJ2-4; 10 bases align to TRBD2. Germline V gene lookup returns CDR1 SGHTA and CDR2 FQGNSA. The CDR3 has 20 residues. CDR3 nucleotides: TGTGCCAGCAGCTCCCCCGGGGCTAGCGGGGGACTTATTACCAAAAACATTCCGTACTTC. It specifies CASSSPGASGGLITKNIPYF.

CDR3 amino acids: CASSLSGTGVSHGYTF. In nucleotides, the CDR3 is TGTGCCAGCAGCTTATCCGGGACAGGGGTTTCTCATGGCTACACCTTC. V and J are TRBV13 and TRBJ1-2; 10 positions match TRBD1. The CDR3 runs 16 residues. The germline CDR1 and CDR2 sequences are PRHDT and FYEKMQ (reference sequence). With V trimmed by 2 bases and J by 6 bases, 9 bases remained unmatched.

Only a few counts were recorded for this clonotype. V gene TRBV29-1 combines with J gene TRBJ2-1; D may be TRBD2 (6 bases). Germline lookup yields CDR1 SQVTM and CDR2 ANQGSEA. The CDR3 covers 14 residues. The CDR3 DNA sequence: TGCTCAGGGAATTCAATGGGAGGTTGGAATGAGCAGTTCTTC. Encoded protein: CSGNSMGGWNEQFF.

This clonotype came up once. The rearrangement joins TRBV27 to TRBJ2-3; a possible D gene is TRBD1 (5 bases). Trimming left V 0 bases short and J 5 bases short, with 12 bases between. This CDR3 contains 15 residues. Germline CDR1 and CDR2: MNHEY and SMNVEV (reference sequence). CDR3 residues: CASSLSIGVVDTQYF. The CDR3 DNA follows: TGTGCCAGCAGTTTATCTATAGGGGTAGTAGATACGCAGTATTTT.

The chain uses TRBV20-1 and TRBJ2-1; TRBD2 might be the D (6 bases). Per the germline V gene, CDR1 is DFQATT and CDR2 is SNEGSKA (reference sequence). The germline V and J ends were trimmed by 0 bases and 15 bases, with 15 bases remaining between them. This CDR3 comprises 12 residues. CDR3 coding DNA: TGCAGTGCTAGAGATGTCGGGGGAGGAGGGTTCTTC. Amino acid sequence: CSARDVGGGGFF.

This clonotype was counted only a few times. The chain links TRBV7-9 to TRBJ2-5; either TRBD1 or TRBD2 may supply D (5 bases each). Trimming removed 3 bases from V and 3 bases from J, with 17 bases in between. This CDR3 spans 16 amino acids. Germline loops: CDR1 SEHNR, CDR2 FQNEAQ (reference sequence). This chain's CDR3 is CASSLGRKFTEETQYF. CDR3 nucleotide sequence: TGTGCCAGCAGCTTGGGACGGAAATTTACGGAAGAGACCCAGTACTTC.

V usage is TRBV5-1 and J usage is TRBJ2-3; 14 nucleotides align to TRBD2. The junction had 11 bases not matched to a gene; V was cut back by 4 bases and J by 4 bases. The CDR3 length is 18 residues. The germline V gene has CDR1 SGHRS and CDR2 YFSETQ. CDR3 region: CASSPFLGLAGDADTQYF. CDR3 bases: TGCGCCAGCAGCCCTTTCCTGGGACTAGCGGGGGATGCAGATACGCAGTATTTT.

This chain joins TRBV9 and TRBJ2-3, with D maybe TRBD2 (6 bases). The CDR3 covers 14 residues. Germline CDR1 is SGDLS and CDR2 is YYNGEE. V was trimmed by 4 bases and J by 6 bases, leaving 15 bases between them. The chain's CDR3 is CASSRGLIPDTQYF. The CDR3 bases are TGTGCCAGCAGCCGTGGACTAATTCCCGATACGCAGTATTTT.

The gene calls are TRBV20-1 and TRBJ1-2; D not resolved. With 3 bases removed from V and 8 bases from J, the gap between germline ends came to 13 bases. CDR3 length: 12 residues. In germline, CDR1 is DFQATT, CDR2 SNEGSKA (reference sequence). The CDR3 bases are TGCAGTGCTAGTAAACTGGTCGTGGGCTACACCTTC. Translated, it gives CSASKLVVGYTF.

The chain combines TRBV20-1 with TRBJ2-7; D remains unclear. The assigned J gene may be wrong: the sequence end matches TRBJ2-1 better. The germline CDR1 and CDR2 sequences are DFQATT and SNEGSKA (reference sequence). There are 13 residues in the CDR3. CDR3 protein: CSARDSTIREQFF. DNA for the CDR3: TGCAGTGCTAGAGATTCCACGATTCGTGAGCAGTTCTTC.

The rearrangement uses TRBV7-2 and TRBJ2-1; perhaps TRBD2 as D (5 bases). Trimming cost V 3 bases and J 2 bases, with 14 bases left between them. Germline CDR1 is SGHTA and CDR2 is FQGNSA. The CDR3 is 16 residues long. The CDR3 loop reads CASSLGGSTAYNEQFF. DNA of the CDR3: TGTGCCAGCAGCTTGGGTGGGAGCACGGCCTACAATGAGCAGTTCTTC.

The V and J genes are TRBV9 and TRBJ2-1; 10 nucleotides align to TRBD2. Germline V CDR1 and CDR2: SGDLS, YYNGEE. The CDR3 length is 14 residues. The trim removed 3 bases at V and 5 bases at J, leaving 2 bases unmatched. Written as DNA, the CDR3 is TGTGCCAGCAGCGCTAGCGGGAGCCACAATGAGCAGTTCTTC. This encodes CASSASGSHNEQFF.

The gene calls are TRBV15 and TRBJ2-7; 9 bases agree with TRBD1. The CDR3 runs 16 residues. Germline assignment: CDR1 LNHNV and CDR2 YYDKDF (reference sequence). J lost 5 bases, V lost 6 bases, and 14 bases had no gene match. The CDR3 DNA follows: TGTGCCACCAGTCCCTCTCTTGGGACAGGGTACAACGAGCAGTACTTC. Translating gives CATSPSLGTGYNEQYF.

This clonotype was counted only a few times. V and J are TRBV11-2 and TRBJ1-2; D unclear. The CDR3 is made up of 15 amino acids. The V end lost 1 base, the J end lost 4 bases, and 13 bases lay between the germline ends. CDR1 and CDR2 from the germline V gene are SGHAT and FQNNGV. DNA for the CDR3: TGTGCCAGCAGCTTAGTGGCCGGACCACGCTATGGCTACACCTTC. It translates to CASSLVAGPRYGYTF. The complete variable domain, with remaining parts taken from reference TRBV11-2 and TRBJ1-2, reads EAGVAQSPRYKIIEKRQSVAFWCNPISGHATLYWYQQILGQGPKLLIQFQNNGVVDDSQLPKDRFSAERLKGVDSTLKIQPAKLEDSAVYLCASSLVAGPRYGYTFGSGTRLTVV.

The rearrangement links TRBV29-1 to TRBJ1-4, with D maybe TRBD1 (5 bases). This CDR3 is 14 amino acids long. Per germline, CDR1 SQVTM and CDR2 ANQGSEA. Trimming cost V 4 bases and J 0 bases, with 9 bases left between them. The CDR3 DNA reads as TGCAGCGTTGCCTGGACACCAACTAATGAAAAACTGTTTTTT. Amino acids: CSVAWTPTNEKLFF.

This clonotype has just a few counts. The gene calls are TRBV7-2 and TRBJ2-5; a weak D match, TRBD1 (6 bases). V was shortened by 5 bases and J by 2 bases, with 21 bases between the two germline ends. Germline CDR1 reads SGHTA; CDR2 reads FQGNSA. The CDR3 is 17 residues long. The CDR3 spells CASSRKTGTRVQETQYF. In DNA, the CDR3 is TGTGCCAGCAGCAGGAAAACCGGGACAAGGGTTCAAGAGACCCAGTACTTC.

This clonotype was seen once. The chain is built from TRBV3-1 and TRBJ2-3; 9 nucleotides match TRBD2. This CDR3 is 16 amino acids long. V gave up 4 bases and J gave up 6 bases; unmatched junction bases: 11. The germline gives CDR1 LGHDT, CDR2 YNNKEL (reference sequence). Here the CDR3 reads CASSRGASGAGDTQYF. The CDR3 bases are TGTGCCAGCAGCCGCGGGGCTAGCGGGGCTGGGGATACGCAGTATTTT.

As for this clonotype: The junction does not match germline at one end; this may be a read error. The gene calls are TRBV28 and TRBJ1-5; a weak D match, TRBD1 (6 bases). The length of the CDR3 is 13 residues. The germline CDR1 and CDR2 sequences are MDHEN and SYDVKM. The CDR3 sequence is CACSPWGPQPQHF. The CDR3 DNA is TGTGCCTGCAGTCCTTGGGGGCCCCAGCCCCAGCATTTT.

The gene calls are TRBV5-1 and TRBJ2-5, with D tentatively TRBD1 (6 bases). V lost 4 bases, J lost 11 bases, and 24 bases lay in between. The CDR3 totals 15 residues. CDR1 is SGHRS, CDR2 YFSETQ, per germline. CDR3 DNA sequence: TGCGCCAGCAGCCCCGATGGATGGGGGCTTAATGAGCAGTACTTC. Its protein product is CASSPDGWGLNEQYF. Drawing the rest from reference TRBV5-1 and TRBJ2-5, the complete variable domain is KAGVTQTPRYLIKTRGQQVTLSCSPISGHRSVSWYQQTPGQGLQFLFEYFSETQRNKGNFPGRFSGRQFSNSRSEMNVSTLELGDSALYLCASSPDGWGLNEQYFGPGTRLLVL.